This TCR beta chain was observed in a study of cytomegalovirus exposure and HLA in healthy donors. Study-level results: In the analysis, some V segments, TRBV6-2 and TRBV6-3 included, were excluded as indistinguishable. In an earlier analysis, productive rearrangement rates for most beta V segments clustered near 87% or 30%.

PCR was performed using 60 Vbeta and 13 Jbeta primers. Profiled with immunoSEQ multiplex PCR; TCRdb holds only in-frame clones, not every one. The sample has about 130,000 clones, over 75% seen once; the top ten hold 5.5% to 7.5%. Notes on this clone: Its antigen is not identified.

Losses at the gene ends were 5 bases for V and 8 bases for J; bases not matched to a gene: 7. CDR1 and CDR2 from the germline V gene are SEHNR and FQNEAQ (reference sequence). CDR3 length equals 16 residues. The specimen was PBMCs. The receptor comes from a woman in her thirties or forties in good health and CMV-seropositive. The chain employs TRBV7-9 and TRBJ2-1; 15 nucleotides line up with TRBD2. The CDR3 DNA reads as TGTGCCAGCAGCGTCCGGACTAGCGGGAGGGGGCATGAGCAGTTCTTC. Amino acid sequence: CASSVRTSGRGHEQFF.